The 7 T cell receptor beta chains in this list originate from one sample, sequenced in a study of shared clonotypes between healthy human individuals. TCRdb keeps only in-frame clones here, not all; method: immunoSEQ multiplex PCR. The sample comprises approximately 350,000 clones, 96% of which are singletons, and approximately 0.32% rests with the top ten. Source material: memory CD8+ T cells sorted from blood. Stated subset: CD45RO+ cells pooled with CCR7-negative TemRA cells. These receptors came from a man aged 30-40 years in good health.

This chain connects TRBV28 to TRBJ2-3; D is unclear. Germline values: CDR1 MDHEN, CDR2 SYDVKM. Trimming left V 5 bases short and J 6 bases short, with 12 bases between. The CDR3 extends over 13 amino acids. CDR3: CASSALNRDTQYF. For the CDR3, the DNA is TGTGCCAGCAGTGCCCTGAACCGGGATACGCAGTATTTT.

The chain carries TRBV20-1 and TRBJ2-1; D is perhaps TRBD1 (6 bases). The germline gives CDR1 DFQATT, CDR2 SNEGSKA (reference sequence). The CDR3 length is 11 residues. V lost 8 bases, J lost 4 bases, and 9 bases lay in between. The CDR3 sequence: CSLTGYNEQFF. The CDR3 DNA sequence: TGCAGTCTTACAGGGTACAATGAGCAGTTCTTC.

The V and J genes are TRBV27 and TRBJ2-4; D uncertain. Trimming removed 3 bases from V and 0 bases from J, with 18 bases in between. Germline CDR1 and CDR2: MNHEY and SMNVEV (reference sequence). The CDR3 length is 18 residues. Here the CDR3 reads CASSFTGKVAIAKNIQYF. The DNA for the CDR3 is TGTGCCAGCAGTTTTACTGGGAAGGTGGCCATAGCCAAAAACATTCAGTACTTC.

The CDR3 region has the DNA TGTGCCAGCAGCCCGGGACAGGGGGGCGAGCAGTACTTC. Residues: CASSPGQGGEQYF. V gene TRBV6-5 combines with J gene TRBJ2-7; TRBD1 matches 11 bases. Germline trimming cut 6 bases from V and 6 bases from J; bases unmatched to any gene: 4. Germline CDR1 MNHEY, CDR2 SVGAGI. The CDR3 spans 13 residues.

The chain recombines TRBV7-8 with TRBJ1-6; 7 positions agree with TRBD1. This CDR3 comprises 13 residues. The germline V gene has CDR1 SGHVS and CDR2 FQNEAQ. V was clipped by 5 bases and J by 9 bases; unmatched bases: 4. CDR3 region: CASSPRTGSPLHF. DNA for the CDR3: TGTGCCAGCAGCCCTCGGACAGGTTCACCCCTCCACTTT.

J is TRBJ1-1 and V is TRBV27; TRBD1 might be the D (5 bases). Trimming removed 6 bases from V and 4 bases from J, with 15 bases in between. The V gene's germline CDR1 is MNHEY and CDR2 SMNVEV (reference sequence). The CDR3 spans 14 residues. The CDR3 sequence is CASRMTDLVTEAFF. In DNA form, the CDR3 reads TGTGCCAGCAGGATGACAGATTTGGTCACTGAAGCTTTCTTT.

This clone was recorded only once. Here the CDR3 reads CASSSGVWLAGPYEQYF. The CDR3 region has the DNA TGTGCCAGCAGCTCGGGGGTGTGGCTAGCGGGCCCCTACGAGCAGTACTTC. The chain has TRBV7-6 and TRBJ2-7, with TRBD2 matching 8 bases. The CDR3 contains 17 residues. The ends lost 4 bases at V and 2 bases at J; junction bases unmatched: 13. Germline V gene sequence: CDR1 SGHVS, CDR2 FNYEAQ.